Here is one TCR beta chain with its context. The antigen remains unidentified. This entry is derived from a study of T cell responses to AZD1222 COVID-19 vaccine. TCRdb's copy holds only in-frame clones and misses some; the assay was immunoSEQ multiplex PCR. The repertoire holds 100,000 to 140,000 clones, 89% seen once, with 6% to 7% in the top ten. Study-wide results and caveats: Spike-specific TCR repertoires showed rising breadth and depth after two AZD1222 doses. Samples come after the peak T cell response, not at day 14.

The V end was cut by 0 bases, the J end by 11 bases, with 26 bases between. The CDR3 totals 17 residues. Germline V CDR1 and CDR2: SGHKS, YYEKEE (reference sequence). This clonotype was sampled from an adult in good health. The specimen comprised peripheral blood, sampled on day 0 of AZD1222 vaccination. The chain recombines TRBV5-5 with TRBJ1-1, with D possibly TRBD1 on 6 matching bases. The CDR3 nucleotides read TGTGCCAGCAGCTTGGGCCAGGGGCTTCTGGGGACCTTTTTTGCTTTCTTT. This codes for CASSLGQGLLGTFFAFF.